This T cell receptor (beta chain) was observed in a study of Ad26.COV2.S vaccination and SARS-CoV-2 variants. The study, taken as a whole, reports: People given the vaccine had a wider spike-specific TCR breadth than placebo recipients did. Reportedly, spike-specific CD8+ and CD4+ T cell responses achieved substantial breadth once vaccination had taken place. Non-spike TCR breadth was similar in vaccine and placebo recipients.

This table comes from immunoSEQ multiplex PCR, and its TCRdb copy is limited to in-frame clones, with some not included. This sample yields about 430,000 clones, of which 75% to 95% are seen a single time; more than 10% belongs to the top ten. Of note for this clone: Antigen specificity is unknown.

The V gene's germline CDR1 is DFQATT and CDR2 SNEGSKA (reference sequence). Trimming cost V 3 bases and J 1 base; bases outside gene matches: 6. The CDR3 has 15 amino acids. Regarding treatment: about 20 received Ad26.COV2.S at low or high dose, single or two shots; several received placebo; per-sample allocation not given. After the first vaccine or placebo injection, samples were drawn on day 63. This clonotype originated in a person aged 18-65 years who received the Ad26.COV2.S COVID-19 vaccine or a placebo. The chain uses TRBV20-1 and TRBJ2-1; 7 bases are shared with TRBD2. Sequences were derived from peripheral blood, sampled in a trial of Ad26.COV2.S vaccine versus placebo. The CDR3 nucleotides read TGCAGTGCTAGTGTGGCGGGAGCATCCTACAATGAGCAGTTCTTC. It codes for CSASVAGASYNEQFF.